The rows below give T cell receptor beta chains drawn from one sample of a study of T cell responses to AZD1222 COVID-19 vaccine. The assay was immunoSEQ multiplex PCR, and TCRdb's table has in-frame clones only and misses some. The sample consists of tens of thousands of clones, over 75% of them appearing once. The source material was peripheral blood, sampled 28 days after the second AZD1222 dose. All receptors come from an adult who received the AZD1222 COVID-19 vaccine. Both conserved end residues are trimmed from each CDR3.

j_gene	len	v_gene	CDR3aa
TRBJ1-2	11	TRBV11-2	ASSLGGREGYT
TRBJ2-3	14	TRBV24-1	ATSDYGGRAIDTQY
TRBJ2-5	13	TRBV11-2	ASSLGSGYQETQY
TRBJ2-3	13	TRBV5-1	ASSLVVARADTQY
TRBJ1-2	14	TRBV27	ASSRLGLQGAGGYT
TRBJ2-7	12	TRBV5-4	ASSLIGDSYEQY
TRBJ1-6	12	TRBV28	ASRGQGRDSPLH
TRBJ2-1	12	TRBV7-9	ASSLGRGGDEQF
TRBJ2-7	13	TRBV7-2	ASAPTGRVTYEQY
TRBJ2-1	11	TRBV3-1/TRBV3-2	ASSSPGRYEQF
TRBJ2-7	14	TRBV30	AWSAPDRREHYEQY
TRBJ1-5	12	TRBV2	ASGGQISNQPQH
TRBJ2-5	11	TRBV11-1	ASSGSSGETQY
TRBJ2-1	16	TRBV4-2	ASSQEGLAESSYNEQF
TRBJ2-7	13	TRBV19	ASSIRTESSYEQY
TRBJ2-1	12	TRBV2	ASSSGRELNEQF
TRBJ1-2	10	TRBV7-9	ASSLGERGYT
TRBJ2-2	13	TRBV11-3	ASSFQGAYTGELF
TRBJ2-3	12	TRBV7-2	ASTLTGIGDTQY
TRBJ1-3	12	TRBV25-1	ASSVGGAGNTIY
TRBJ2-2	11	TRBV29-1	SVGQPGTGELF
TRBJ1-2	16	TRBV12-5	ASGFTTGGPRANYGYT
TRBJ1-1	14	TRBV11-3	ASSLDSWVGNTEAF
TRBJ2-5	13	TRBV4-3	ASSQDPAGGKTQY
TRBJ1-5	15	TRBV10-2	ASSGLPTGNANQPQH
TRBJ2-1	11	TRBV7-2	ASSLSNRNEQF
TRBJ2-1	13	TRBV4-1	ASSQGGRAYNEQF
TRBJ1-5	10	TRBV28	ASSFRGMPQH
TRBJ1-1	10	TRBV7-9	ASSLAASEAF
TRBJ2-5	12	TRBV10-3	AISERGLQETQY
TRBJ1-3	13	TRBV3-1/TRBV3-2	ASSQGLASGNTIY
TRBJ2-1	10	TRBV6-1	ASSEFSNEQF
TRBJ2-3	13	TRBV11-3	ASSQRTQSTDTQY
TRBJ2-3	13	TRBV30	AWSEGEASTDTQY
TRBJ2-1	12	TRBV19	ASSIGRASDEQF
TRBJ1-6	12	TRBV7-2	ASSLLGLNSPLH
TRBJ2-7	11	TRBV28	ASSPGGPYEQY
TRBJ2-7	13	TRBV11-2	ASSLSVRASYEQY
TRBJ1-2	12	TRBV5-5	ASHLDPGRYGYT
TRBJ1-5	11	TRBV10-2	ATRYGPNQPQH
TRBJ1-4	14	TRBV4-1	ASSQDGTGSNEKLF
TRBJ2-3	12	TRBV5-1	ASKAGPSTDTQY
TRBJ2-7	9	TRBV29-1	SVGREGEQY
TRBJ2-3	14	TRBV21-1	ASSKRRGTSTDTQY
TRBJ2-4	13	TRBV9	ASSVATGAKNIQY
TRBJ2-1	12	TRBV19	ASNLGIGYNEQF
TRBJ2-7	11	TRBV5-1	ASRVASSYEQY
TRBJ1-1	11	TRBV29-1	SVEAAMNTEAF
TRBJ2-6	13	TRBV18	ASSPPRSGANVLT
TRBJ1-4	11	TRBV5-4	AVQTGDNEKLF
TRBJ1-1	18	TRBV7-3	ASSLRIFPTGLAANTEAF
TRBJ1-5	13	TRBV7-9	ASSLGDRRDQPQH